This T cell receptor beta chain was captured by sequencing in a study of cytomegalovirus exposure and HLA in healthy donors. Study-wide context: Of the donors genotyped, several hundred in all, 75% to 85% fell in the Caucasian-associated ancestry cluster. Study observations and caveats: Overall, approximately 150 TCR beta chains were annotated as cytomegalovirus-associated. A few CMV-associated chains were confirmed in vitro to be specific for CMV antigens.

The length of the CDR3 is 15 residues. The germline V gene has CDR1 SGHRS and CDR2 YFSETQ. V was cut by 3 bases and J by 2 bases, with 13 bases left in between. In the case of this clone: The target antigen is unknown.

The PCR contained 60 Vbeta and 13 Jbeta primers. TCRdb keeps only in-frame clones here, not all; method: immunoSEQ multiplex PCR. The sample carries roughly 90,000 clones, approximately 78% recorded once. Sequencing was done on a sample of PBMCs. The receptor comes from a woman in her thirties or forties in good health and CMV-seropositive. The genes are TRBV5-1 and TRBJ2-3; D unresolved. Written as DNA, the CDR3 is TGCGCCAGCAGCTCGGGTCAGCGTAACACAGATACGCAGTATTTT. Translating it yields CASSSGQRNTDTQYF.